This TCR beta chain was profiled in a study of identical twins (dated by TCRdb to about 2016). Regarding the complete study: To test whether fetal clonotypes persist, this study deep-sequenced TCR alpha and beta repertoires from monozygotic twins, from unrelated adults of various ages, and from cord blood. To rule out contamination, replicate twin experiments were performed at different times with different library preparation protocols.

Turning to this clonotype: There is no known antigen for this receptor. Mismatch with germline at one junction end may stem from a read error.

The receptor library was made with 5' RACE. Sequencing used an Illumina HiSeq 2000. A universal primer binding site was added through template switching, and the final cDNA carried a unique molecular identifier so that TCR cDNA molecules could be counted accurately. Specific primers in the conserved constant-segment region were used to synthesize first-strand cDNA for TCR alpha and beta chains. To control for contamination, every cDNA library was double barcoded, receiving both a SMART-Mk sample barcode and Illumina barcodes. Two successive PCR steps introduced TruSeq adapter sequences along with Illumina sample barcodes. The TCR alpha and beta cDNA libraries were sequenced on the Illumina HiSeq platform using custom primers. Under the source paper's analysis protocol: Unique molecular identifiers were extracted from raw reads with MiGEC, and CDR3 positions were determined with MiXCR. Recombination models were inferred per individual with the repgenHMM and IGoR tools using an EM algorithm. The tcR package in R was used for shared clonotype analysis, with sharing normalized by the product of cloneset sizes. To study raw recombination free of thymic and clonal selection effects, out-of-frame nonproductive sequences were analyzed. TCRdb's own reprocessing of the public reads used fastp at Q25 and MiXCR and kept productive beta chains. Under each unique CDR3 protein, matching rows form one entry showing the most common genes and DNA. TCRdb's processing, not the authors' own work, is the source of the V and J calls. This sample has about 240,000 distinct CDR3 sequences in its table, and about 13% of those were observed once. 4% to 5% of the sample goes to the ten largest clones.

General conclusions and limits of the study: In monozygotic twins, out-of-frame TCR alpha sharing was systematically underestimated by recombination models, although the models agreed with sharing between unrelated individuals. Excess twin sharing in beta out-of-frame sequences was weaker because fewer shared sequences lowered the signal-to-noise ratio. Because the same donors could not be followed over many years, the conclusions relied on cross-sectional statistical analysis. Out-of-frame TCR alpha sequences shared between twins showed an excess of low generation-probability sequences compared with coincidental sharing between unrelated individuals. Zero-insertion analyses could be partly confounded by invariant T cells such as MAIT and iNKT, although diverse VJ usage argued against such confounding for most clonotypes. Abundant cord blood beta clonotypes had fewer insertions, young adult naive repertoires showed a similar but weaker trend, and memory repertoires showed no such trend.

Every donor was a healthy Caucasian. Three pairs of female monozygotic twins, all aged about 18 to 30 years, were included in the twin cohort. Using Miltenyi CD45RO+ enrichment and human naive T-cell isolation kits, memory (CD45RO+) and naive T cells were isolated from PBMC. CDR1 and CDR2, per the germline V gene (reference sequence), are LGHDT and YNNKEL. The CDR3 sequence holds 15 residues, the cysteine and phenylalanine included. Solely the CDR3 DNA is kept, with 45 bases framed from the first base. These data were likewise used in another study, on yellow fever vaccine responses in identical twins. As the second paper documents: According to the authors, in identical twins the way T cells responded to vaccination appeared partly convergent and partly personalized. In the study, vaccine-responding T cell clones were precisely tracked in identical twins.

The chain links TRBV3-1 with TRBJ1-2; TRBD1 is a weak D gene call, 5 bases matching. The sequence came from a woman aged 18-29 years in good health. What was sequenced was memory (CD45RO+) T cells sorted from blood. Per the publication, the cell subset or site label means: CD45RO+ enriched T cells. The CDR3 in this case is CACSQSHRTNYGYTF. The nucleotide sequence reads TGTGCCTGCAGCCAATCACACAGGACGAACTATGGCTACACCTTC.